This is a list of T cell receptor beta chains from one sample in a study of T cells during gluten challenge in celiac disease. Each CDR3 protein gets one entry after TCRdb re-called the 5' RACE reads with MiXCR. The repertoire includes 150 or so distinct CDR3 sequences, approximately 12% of them detected once, and less than 75% sits in the top ten. This material consisted of gluten-specific CD4+ T cells sorted from blood using tetramers, taken at baseline or on day 6, 14 or 28 of gluten challenge (not recorded which). The receptors were sampled from a female donor with celiac disease. CDR3s include the opening cysteine and the closing phenylalanine or tryptophan. The order of the fields is clone size, J gene, D gene, V gene, CDR3 protein, CDR3 DNA. A D gene is named only where the DNA matches it firmly. Not all rows give a size; the values are once, few, many and, for expanded clones, a class.

hyperexpanded,TRBJ2-1,-,TRBV4-3,CASSPPGVADEQFF,TGCGCCAGCAGCCCCCCGGGGGTGGCCGATGAGCAGTTCTTC
large,TRBJ2-3,TRBD1,TRBV4-3,CASSRTGVWDTQYF,TGCGCCAGCAGCCGGACAGGGGTCTGGGATACGCAGTATTTT
large,TRBJ1-1,-,TRBV21-1,CASSKALSWNAHDTEAFF,TGTGCCAGCAGCAAAGCGCTTTCTTGGAACGCTCATGACACTGAAGCTTTCTTT
medium-sized,TRBJ2-3,TRBD2,TRBV5-1,CASSLTASGGGTDTQYF,TGCGCCAGCAGCTTAACGGCTAGCGGGGGGGGCACAGATACGCAGTATTTT
large,TRBJ2-1,TRBD1,TRBV7-3,CASSPLGGGQDNEQFF,TGTGCCAGCAGCCCTTTAGGGGGCGGGCAAGACAATGAGCAGTTCTTC
medium-sized,TRBJ1-3,-,TRBV20-1,CSASPAPGNTIYF,TGCAGTGCTAGCCCCGCCCCAGGAAACACCATATATTTT
large,TRBJ1-4,-,TRBV29-1,CSVGGGGREKLFF,TGCAGCGTTGGAGGGGGAGGACGAGAAAAACTGTTTTTT
large,TRBJ2-1,TRBD1,TRBV2,CASSRTGGLYNEQFF,TGTGCCAGCAGTAGAACAGGGGGCCTATACAATGAGCAGTTCTTC
medium-sized,TRBJ2-7,TRBD1,TRBV5-6,CASSLVQGAREQYF,TGTGCCAGCAGCTTAGTCCAGGGGGCAAGAGAGCAGTACTTC
-,TRBJ1-2,-,TRBV6-1,CASSQQGNYGYTF,TGTGCCAGCAGTCAACAGGGTAACTATGGCTACACCTTC
-,TRBJ2-2,-,TRBV7-6,CASRGTWDTGELFF,TGTGCCAGCCGCGGGACTTGGGACACCGGGGAGCTGTTTTTT
medium-sized,TRBJ1-6,-,TRBV29-1,CSVRLAAYNSPLHF,TGCAGCGTCCGGCTGGCAGCATATAATTCACCCCTCCACTTT
hyperexpanded,TRBJ2-7,TRBD1,TRBV29-1,CSVEPARGHEQYF,TGCAGCGTTGAACCAGCGAGGGGGCACGAGCAGTACTTC
few,TRBJ2-3,TRBD2,TRBV7-3,CASSLTGLVRADTQYF,TGTGCCAGCAGCTTAACGGGACTAGTTAGGGCAGATACGCAGTATTTT